The following is a T cell receptor beta chain sequence with its context. Antigen: not known. Naive CD8 cells, CD45RO-negative and positively selected for CCR7, excluded terminally differentiated effector memory CD45RA+ cells. Everyone who donated was a Caucasian adult who lived in Nashville, Tennessee. This entry belongs to a study of shared clonotypes between healthy human individuals. The study, taken as a whole, reports: Clonotype sharing among donors was expected to depend on sequencing depth. It was the non-shared clonotypes that had lower generation probabilities than clonotypes shared by all four donors.

In the original workflow: Junction-only immunoSEQ data arrived without quality scores, meaning filtering differed. Sequencing was performed with immunoSEQ multiplex PCR; in TCRdb, only in-frame clones are kept and a portion is missing. V, J and clone size derive from that table, while D and trimming were established from the DNA sequence. This table has more than 600,000 clones, 90% to 95% appearing once. V lost 4 bases and J 3 bases, leaving 14 bases between the germline ends. Germline V gene lookup returns CDR1 SGDLS and CDR2 YYNGEE. CDR3 length: 15 amino acids. V gene TRBV9 combines with J gene TRBJ1-5; D may be TRBD1 (6 bases). The clonotype comes from a young man in good health. The specimen was naive CD8+ T cells sorted from blood. In DNA, the CDR3 is TGTGCCAGCAGCCCAAGAGGGGGAATCAATCAGCCCCAGCATTTT. Translation: CASSPRGGINQPQHF.